This TCR beta chain appears in the sequencing data of a study of tumor-infiltrating lymphocytes in primary liver carcinoma. Each 20-30 mg portion of unsorted bulk tissue served as the source for co-extraction of RNA and DNA. Among the patients, all had chronic HBV infection and none had been treated. Researchers took samples from five separate regions of each tumor. Germline loops: CDR1 SEHNR, CDR2 FQNEAQ (reference sequence). V shed 5 bases, J shed 9 bases, and the junction held 9 bases outside the gene matches. This CDR3 has 16 residues. Study findings and constraints: Just around 7-25% of top clones spanned all five tumor regions.

With a constant-region primer, TCR beta cDNA was made from 500 ng of total RNA. Three-round nested multiplex PCR performed with slightly modified ARM-PCR produced the TCR beta libraries. Running around 9 cycles apiece, the first two PCR rounds relied on TRBV1-TRBV30 forward primers together with a C-beta reverse primer. MiXCR, run by TCRdb on the multiplex PCR reads, gives a single entry per CDR3 protein. The sample carries approximately 74,000 distinct CDR3 sequences, 60% to 80% recorded once. A word on this clonotype: Its specificity is not known. This may stem from a read error, because a much larger clone lies one nucleotide away.

V is TRBV7-9 and J is TRBJ2-1; 14 positions match TRBD2. The sequence came from an older woman with primary liver carcinoma and hepatitis B virus infection. The material sequenced was liver tumor tissue from sampling region 4. Subset: tumor region T4, right-lateral pole. The DNA for the CDR3 is TGTGCCAGCAGCCTGGGACTAGCGGGAGTTAGGGGTGAGCAGTTCTTC. It yields the protein CASSLGLAGVRGEQFF. Using reference TRBV7-9 and TRBJ2-1 for the parts outside the CDR3, the full variable domain is DTGVSQNPRHKITKRGQNVTFRCDPISEHNRLYWYRQTLGQGPEFLTYFQNEAQLEKSRLLSDRFSAERPKGSFSTLEIQRTEQGDSAMYLCASSLGLAGVRGEQFFGPGTRLTVL.